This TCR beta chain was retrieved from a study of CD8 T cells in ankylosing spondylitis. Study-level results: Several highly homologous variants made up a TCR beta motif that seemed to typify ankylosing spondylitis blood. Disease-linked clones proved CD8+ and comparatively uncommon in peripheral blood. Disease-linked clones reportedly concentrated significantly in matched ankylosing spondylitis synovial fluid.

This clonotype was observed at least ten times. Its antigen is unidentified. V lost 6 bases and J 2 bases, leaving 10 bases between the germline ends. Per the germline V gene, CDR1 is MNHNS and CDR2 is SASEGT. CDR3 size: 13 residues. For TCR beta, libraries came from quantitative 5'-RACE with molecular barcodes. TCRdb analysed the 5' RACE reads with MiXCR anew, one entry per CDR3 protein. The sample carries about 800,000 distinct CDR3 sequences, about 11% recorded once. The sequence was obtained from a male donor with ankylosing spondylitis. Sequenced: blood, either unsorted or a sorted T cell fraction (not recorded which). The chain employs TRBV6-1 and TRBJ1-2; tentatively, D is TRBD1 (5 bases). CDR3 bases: TGTGCCAGCAGCCGACGGGGGAACTATGGCTACACCTTC. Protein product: CASSRRGNYGYTF.